The sequence of this T cell receptor beta chain was determined in a study of OX40 agonist ivuxolimab in advanced cancers. On the study more broadly: Ivuxolimab was administered intravenously to patients at 0.01 to 10 mg/kg every 2 weeks.

The germline V gene encodes CDR1 SNHLY and CDR2 FYNNEI. V was clipped by 6 bases and J by 2 bases, with 5 bases between them. This CDR3 has 11 amino acids. The repertoire was sequenced with immunoSEQ multiplex PCR; TCRdb's copy has only in-frame clones and lacks some. The data show tens of thousands of clones, approximately 86% seen once. This clonotype was sampled from an adult with an advanced solid tumor such as melanoma, head and neck, liver or kidney cancer. Sequencing was performed on CD4+ or CD8+ T cells sorted from blood, taken in a trial of the OX40 agonist ivuxolimab. The V call is TRBV2, the J call TRBJ2-7; D gene uncertain. As DNA, the CDR3 is TGTGCCAGCAGACAGACCTACGAGCAGTACTTC. Amino acid sequence: CASRQTYEQYF.